The source of this TCR beta chain is a study of CD8 T cells in ankylosing spondylitis. The CDR3 has 14 amino acids. V was shortened by 0 bases and J by 7 bases, with 10 bases between the two germline ends. Germline CDR1 is LGHDT and CDR2 is YNNKEL (reference sequence). TCRdb used MiXCR to reprocess the 5' RACE reads, holding one entry per CDR3 protein. This sample yields about 90,000 distinct CDR3 sequences, of which around 25% are seen a single time; roughly three fifths belongs to the top ten. In this sample, this clonotype turned up a few times. Material for sequencing was blood, either unsorted or a sorted T cell fraction (not recorded which). The sequence derives from a male donor with ankylosing spondylitis or in good health (not recorded which). This chain uses TRBV3-1 with TRBJ1-5; D gene uncertain. The CDR3 is CASSQDLGRQPQHF. The DNA for the CDR3 is TGTGCCAGCAGCCAAGATTTGGGGAGGCAGCCCCAGCATTTT.